The entry below describes one T cell receptor beta chain. Amplified TCR beta CDR3 regions came from RNA transcripts. First-round RT-PCR of the TCR CDR3 relied on the HTBI primer set. TCRdb reprocessed the multiplex PCR reads with MiXCR, giving one entry per CDR3 protein. The data hold approximately 530,000 distinct CDR3 sequences, with 16% observed a single time. Germline-derived CDR1 and CDR2 are MNHEY and SVGEGT. This CDR3 comprises 16 residues. The ends lost 3 bases at V and 7 bases at J; junction bases unmatched: 10. These data belong to a study of T cells in Graves' hyperthyroidism and ophthalmopathy.

J is TRBJ1-4 and V is TRBV6-2 or TRBV6-3, with TRBD1 matching 8 bases. Sequencing input: blood. This receptor was identified in a woman in her late teens or twenties with Graves' hyperthyroidism. In nucleotides, the CDR3 is TGTGCCAGCAGTTATATACCGACAGGGGTTCGTGAAAAACTGTTTTTT. This sequence encodes CASSYIPTGVREKLFF.